A selection of T cell receptor beta chains follows, all from one sample in a study of blood T cell repertoires in COVID-19. Sequenced by immunoSEQ multiplex PCR; TCRdb stores in-frame clones only, minus some. Here the sample spans some 250,000 clones, approximately 86% being singletons. The source material was peripheral blood. The receptor set was obtained from a woman aged 30 to 39 with acute or convalescent COVID-19. Each CDR3 is given with its conserved first and last residue. A D gene is named only where the DNA matches it firmly. Some rows have no size entry. The others give once, few or many, or a class for an expanded clone.

j_call: TRBJ2-1; cdr3_length: 13; clone_size: .; d_call: TRBD1; v_call: TRBV19; cdr3_nt: TGTGCCAGTTCGGACAGGGGAATCAATGAGCAGTTCTTC; cdr3_aa: CASSDRGINEQFF
j_call: TRBJ1-5; cdr3_length: 14; clone_size: .; d_call: .; v_call: TRBV6-5; cdr3_nt: TGTGCCAACTGGGGTCTGGGGGGAAATCAGCCCCAGCATTTT; cdr3_aa: CANWGLGGNQPQHF
j_call: TRBJ2-1; cdr3_length: 17; clone_size: once; d_call: .; v_call: TRBV27; cdr3_nt: TGTGCCAGCAGTTTATTTAGTGCAGGGGGGCACTACAATGAGCAGTTCTTC; cdr3_aa: CASSLFSAGGHYNEQFF
j_call: TRBJ2-2; cdr3_length: 13; clone_size: .; d_call: .; v_call: TRBV24-1; cdr3_nt: TGTGCCACCTCATATGGCGGGGCCGGGGAGCTGTTTTTT; cdr3_aa: CATSYGGAGELFF
j_call: TRBJ1-5; cdr3_length: 17; clone_size: .; d_call: .; v_call: TRBV21-1; cdr3_nt: TGTGCCAGCAGCAAACGGGGACAGGGCTGGGGCAATCAGCCCCAGCATTTT; cdr3_aa: CASSKRGQGWGNQPQHF
j_call: TRBJ2-1; cdr3_length: 12; clone_size: .; d_call: .; v_call: TRBV19; cdr3_nt: TGTGCCAGTAGTATAGCTGACAATGAGCAGTTCTTC; cdr3_aa: CASSIADNEQFF
j_call: TRBJ1-2; cdr3_length: 13; clone_size: .; d_call: TRBD1; v_call: TRBV27; cdr3_nt: TGTGCCAGCAGTTTTGGGACAGGGGATGGCTACACCTTC; cdr3_aa: CASSFGTGDGYTF
j_call: TRBJ1-5; cdr3_length: 15; clone_size: once; d_call: .; v_call: TRBV7-2; cdr3_nt: TGTGCCAGCAGCTTAGGCAGGAATAGCAATCAGCCCCAGCATTTT; cdr3_aa: CASSLGRNSNQPQHF
j_call: TRBJ2-7; cdr3_length: 12; clone_size: once; d_call: .; v_call: TRBV5-6; cdr3_nt: TGTGCCAGCAGCGTGAGCTCCTACGAGCAGTACTTC; cdr3_aa: CASSVSSYEQYF
j_call: TRBJ1-2; cdr3_length: 13; clone_size: once; d_call: .; v_call: TRBV5-1; cdr3_nt: TGCGCCAGCAGCTTGGACAGCAACTATGGCTACACCTTC; cdr3_aa: CASSLDSNYGYTF
j_call: TRBJ1-4; cdr3_length: 13; clone_size: .; d_call: .; v_call: TRBV12-5; cdr3_nt: TGTGCTAGTGGTGTGACAAGTAATGAAAAACTGTTTTTT; cdr3_aa: CASGVTSNEKLFF
j_call: TRBJ1-1; cdr3_length: 15; clone_size: once; d_call: TRBD1; v_call: TRBV7-8; cdr3_nt: TGTGCCAGCAGGGGGGACAGGGTTAGAGGAGCTGAAGCTTTCTTT; cdr3_aa: CASRGDRVRGAEAFF
j_call: TRBJ2-7; cdr3_length: 10; clone_size: once; d_call: .; v_call: TRBV6-5; cdr3_nt: TGTGCCAGCAGCCTAGGAGAGCAGTACTTC; cdr3_aa: CASSLGEQYF
j_call: TRBJ2-7; cdr3_length: 15; clone_size: .; d_call: .; v_call: TRBV10-2; cdr3_nt: TGCGCCAGCAGTGATCAGCCTTGGGGGGTGGCCGAGCAGTACTTC; cdr3_aa: CASSDQPWGVAEQYF
j_call: TRBJ2-7; cdr3_length: 14; clone_size: few; d_call: TRBD2; v_call: TRBV14; cdr3_nt: TGTGCCAGCAGCCAGAGACTAGCCGGCTACGAGCAGTACTTC; cdr3_aa: CASSQRLAGYEQYF
j_call: TRBJ2-5; cdr3_length: 14; clone_size: .; d_call: .; v_call: TRBV28; cdr3_nt: TGTGCCAGCAGTTTTCTCGACAGGACAGAGACCCAGTACTTC; cdr3_aa: CASSFLDRTETQYF